The 5 T cell receptor beta chains below all came from one sample that was sequenced in a study of shared clonotypes between healthy human individuals. Assay used: immunoSEQ multiplex PCR; TCRdb lists only in-frame clones, some missing. The table has 2 million to 2.5 million clones, approximately 93% seen once; the top ten hold 0.39%. Sequenced input: naive CD4+ T cells from PBMCs. Subset meaning: CD45RA+ positively selected. These receptors were taken from a man aged 18 to 35 in good health. Some clones in this sample may be carry-over from other donors' samples.

The gene calls are TRBV11-3 and TRBJ2-7; 14 nucleotides agree with TRBD2. CDR3 length equals 16 residues. Germline CDR1 reads SGHNT; CDR2 reads YENEEA. Unmatched junction bases numbered 7, after V lost 5 bases and J lost 4 bases. The CDR3 protein is CASSARGLAGVYEQYF. The CDR3 nucleotides are TGTGCCAGCAGCGCTAGGGGACTAGCGGGAGTTTACGAGCAGTACTTC. The full variable domain, with the rest looked up from reference TRBV11-3 and TRBJ2-7, is EAGVVQSPRYKIIEKKQPVAFWCNPISGHNTLYWYLQNLGQGPELLIRYENEEAVDDSQLPKDRFSAERLKGVDSTLKIQPAELGDSAVYLCASSARGLAGVYEQYFGPGTRLTVT.

The rearrangement uses TRBV27 and TRBJ2-7, with D possibly called TRBD1 or TRBD2 (5 bases each). This CDR3 spans 14 amino acids. Looked up from germline, CDR1 is MNHEY and CDR2 is SMNVEV (reference sequence). Trimming left V 5 bases short and J 3 bases short, with 14 bases between. Here the CDR3 reads CASSPGPYRYEQYF. CDR3 coding DNA: TGTGCCAGCAGTCCGGGACCCTATCGCTACGAGCAGTACTTC.

This clone was recorded only once. The chain employs TRBV28 and TRBJ2-1; TRBD2 matches 11 bases. Germline V CDR1 and CDR2: MDHEN, SYDVKM. The trim removed 6 bases at V and 5 bases at J, leaving 6 bases unmatched. The CDR3 has 15 amino acids. This chain's CDR3 is CASSLTSGVNNEQFF. CDR3 sequence (DNA): TGTGCCAGCAGCCTGACTAGCGGGGTTAACAATGAGCAGTTCTTC. Complete variable domain (other parts from reference TRBV28 and TRBJ2-1): DVKVTQSSRYLVKRTGEKVFLECVQDMDHENMFWYRQDPGLGLRLIYFSYDVKMKEKGDIPEGYSVSREKKERFSLILESASTNQTSMYLCASSLTSGVNNEQFFGPGTRLTVL.

V and J are TRBV5-4 and TRBJ2-5; 11 positions match TRBD2. This CDR3 has 16 amino acids. Looked up from germline, CDR1 is SGHNT and CDR2 is YYREEE (reference sequence). Losses at the gene ends were 3 bases for V and 3 bases for J; bases not matched to a gene: 7. CDR3 sequence: CASSSRTSGSKETQYF. CDR3 DNA sequence: TGTGCCAGCAGCTCAAGGACTAGCGGGTCGAAAGAGACCCAGTACTTC.

Comment on this clone: This sample also contains other DNA sequences that code for the same CDR3. The chain combines TRBV28 with TRBJ2-2; TRBD1 is a possible D gene (6 bases). Germline assignment: CDR1 MDHEN and CDR2 SYDVKM. Deletions cut 2 bases from V and 5 bases from J, with 12 bases between. The CDR3 spans 15 residues. CDR3 sequence reads: CASSLGQGWTGELFF. For the CDR3, the DNA is TGTGCCAGCAGTTTAGGGCAGGGGTGGACCGGGGAGCTGTTTTTT.